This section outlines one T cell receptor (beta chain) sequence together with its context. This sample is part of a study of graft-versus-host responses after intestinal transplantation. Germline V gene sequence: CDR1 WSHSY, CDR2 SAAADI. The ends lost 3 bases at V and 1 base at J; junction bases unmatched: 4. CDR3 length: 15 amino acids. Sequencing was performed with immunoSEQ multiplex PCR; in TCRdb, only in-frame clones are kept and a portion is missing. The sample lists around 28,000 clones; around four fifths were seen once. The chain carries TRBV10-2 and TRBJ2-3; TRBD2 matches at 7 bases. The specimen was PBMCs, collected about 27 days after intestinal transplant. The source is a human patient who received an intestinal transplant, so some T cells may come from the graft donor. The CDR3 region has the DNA TGCGCCAGCAGTGACGGGCTAGCGGGCACAGATACGCAGTATTTT. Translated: CASSDGLAGTDTQYF.